Listed below are T cell receptor beta chains from one sample, sequenced in a study of blood T cell repertoires in COVID-19. The protocol was immunoSEQ multiplex PCR, while the TCRdb copy is restricted to in-frame clones and leaves out a portion. The sample shows around 250,000 clones, approximately 90% of them seen only once. The sequencing sample was made of peripheral blood. These receptors came from a young man who had recovered from COVID-19. CDR3s include the opening cysteine and the closing phenylalanine or tryptophan. D genes are given only for firm matches. Some rows have no size entry. The others give once, few or many, or a class for an expanded clone.

v_call	d_call	clone_size	j_call	cdr3_aa	cdr3_nt
TRBV25-1	-	-	TRBJ1-2	CASSELKGQYGYTF	TGTGCCAGCAGTGAATTAAAGGGGCAATATGGCTACACCTTC
TRBV7-2	TRBD1	-	TRBJ1-5	CASSPEPWTGTNQPQHF	TGTGCCAGCAGCCCAGAACCCTGGACAGGGACCAATCAGCCCCAGCATTTT
TRBV20-1	-	-	TRBJ1-2	CSASPTGGYTF	TGCAGTGCTAGTCCCACAGGGGGCTACACCTTC
TRBV24-1	-	-	TRBJ1-5	CATSDIGGAQPQHF	TGTGCCACCAGTGATATAGGCGGGGCGCAGCCCCAGCATTTT
TRBV25-1	-	-	TRBJ2-7	CASSEGQGLHEQYF	TGTGCCAGCAGTGAAGGTCAGGGTCTCCACGAGCAGTACTTC
TRBV5-4	TRBD1	few	TRBJ1-6	CASSLGTGTGVHSPLHF	TGTGCCAGCAGCTTGGGTACCGGGACAGGGGTTCATTCACCCCTCCACTTT
TRBV19	TRBD1	-	TRBJ2-7	CASSPRDRTSYEQYF	TGTGCCAGTAGCCCCCGGGACAGGACCTCCTACGAGCAGTACTTC
TRBV28	-	-	TRBJ2-6	CASSYNSGANVLTF	TGTGCCAGCAGTTATAACTCTGGGGCCAACGTCCTGACTTTC
TRBV11-2	-	-	TRBJ1-5	CASSLDGGAGQPQHF	TGTGCCAGCAGCTTAGATGGGGGGGCAGGACAGCCCCAGCATTTT
TRBV5-1	TRBD1	-	TRBJ2-3	CASNPRQGRTDTQYF	TGCGCCAGCAACCCGCGACAGGGGCGCACAGATACGCAGTATTTT
TRBV7-2	-	-	TRBJ1-6	CASSRLQGKSPLHF	TGTGCCAGCAGCCGTTTACAGGGAAAATCACCCCTCCACTTT
TRBV9	-	once	TRBJ2-7	CASNKGEGLTYEQYF	TGTGCCAGCAATAAAGGAGAGGGACTGACCTACGAGCAGTACTTC
TRBV6-5	-	-	TRBJ1-1	CASSRQANTEAFF	TGTGCCAGCAGCCGCCAAGCGAACACTGAAGCTTTCTTT
TRBV6-6	-	few	TRBJ1-3	CASSLTGGHDRSGNTIYF	TGTGCCAGCAGTCTCACGGGGGGGCACGACCGCTCTGGAAACACCATATATTTT
TRBV9	TRBD1	-	TRBJ2-1	CASSVVSGTGVVNEQFF	TGTGCCAGCAGCGTAGTATCTGGGACAGGGGTTGTGAATGAGCAGTTCTTC
TRBV6-5	TRBD2	-	TRBJ2-1	CASSSTGLAGGEQFF	TGTGCCAGCAGTTCGACGGGACTAGCGGGGGGGGAGCAGTTCTTC
TRBV19	-	-	TRBJ2-1	CASTPGTPASYNEQFF	TGTGCCAGTACCCCTGGGACACCCGCCTCCTACAATGAGCAGTTCTTC
TRBV5-6	TRBD1	-	TRBJ1-5	CASKKSRGPSGNQPQHF	TGTGCCAGCAAAAAAAGCAGGGGGCCCTCGGGCAATCAGCCCCAGCATTTT
TRBV6-1	TRBD1	-	TRBJ1-1	CASSEAYRGLNTEAFF	TGTGCCAGCAGTGAAGCATACAGGGGGTTGAACACTGAAGCTTTCTTT
TRBV12-3/TRBV12-4	-	-	TRBJ2-3	CASTPGGTQYF	TGTGCCAGCACTCCCGGGGGTACGCAGTATTTT
TRBV18	-	few	TRBJ1-1	CASSPPIDSTEAFF	TGTGCCAGCTCACCACCGATTGACAGCACTGAAGCTTTCTTT
TRBV7-9	TRBD1	-	TRBJ2-7	CASSPDRGGDEQYF	TGTGCCAGCAGCCCGGACAGGGGAGGCGACGAGCAGTACTTC
TRBV27	-	-	TRBJ1-6	CASSFLQNSPLHF	TGTGCCAGCAGTTTCCTCCAGAATTCACCCCTCCACTTT